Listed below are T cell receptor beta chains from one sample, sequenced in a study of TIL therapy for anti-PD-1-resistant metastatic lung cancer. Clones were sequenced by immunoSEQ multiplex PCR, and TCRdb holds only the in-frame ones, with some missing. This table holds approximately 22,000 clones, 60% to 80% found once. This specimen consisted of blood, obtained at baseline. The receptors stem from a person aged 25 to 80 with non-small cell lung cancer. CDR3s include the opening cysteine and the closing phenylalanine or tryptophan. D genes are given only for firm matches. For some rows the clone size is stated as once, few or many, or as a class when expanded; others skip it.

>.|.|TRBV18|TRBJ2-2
CASSPRELTGELFF
TGTGCCAGCTCACCACGGGAGCTAACCGGGGAGCTGTTTTTT
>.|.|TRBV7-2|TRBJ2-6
CASSPGHSFPGANVLTF
TGTGCCAGCAGCCCCGGACATAGCTTTCCTGGGGCCAACGTCCTGACTTTC
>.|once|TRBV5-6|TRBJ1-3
CASSAPRNTGNTIYF
TGTGCCAGCAGCGCCCCGAGGAATACTGGAAACACCATATATTTT
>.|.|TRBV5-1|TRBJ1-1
CASSLGQDTEAFF
TGCGCCAGCAGCTTGGGACAGGACACTGAAGCTTTCTTT
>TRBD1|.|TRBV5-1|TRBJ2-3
CASSWGTAPRTDTQYF
TGCGCCAGCAGCTGGGGGACAGCTCCACGCACAGATACGCAGTATTTT
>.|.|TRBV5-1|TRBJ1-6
CASSPGLGLAPLHF
TGCGCCAGCAGCCCGGGACTGGGTTTGGCACCCCTCCACTTT
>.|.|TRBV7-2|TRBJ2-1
CASSLLGAKNEQFF
TGTGCCAGCAGCTTATTGGGGGCGAAGAATGAGCAGTTCTTC
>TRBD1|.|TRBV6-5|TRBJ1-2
CASSYSATGGGYGYTF
TGTGCCAGCAGTTACTCTGCGACAGGGGGCGGCTATGGCTACACCTTC
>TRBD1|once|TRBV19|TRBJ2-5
CASSIQGAGETQYF
TGTGCCAGTAGTATACAGGGGGCAGGGGAGACCCAGTACTTC
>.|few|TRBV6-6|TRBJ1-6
CASSYGQSSYNSPLHF
TGTGCCAGCAGTTATGGCCAGAGCTCCTATAATTCACCCCTCCACTTT
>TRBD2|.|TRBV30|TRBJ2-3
CAWRFGLAGGPDPQYF
TGTGCCTGGAGGTTCGGACTAGCGGGAGGGCCTGATCCGCAGTATTTT
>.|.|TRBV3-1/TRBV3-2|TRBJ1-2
CASSHRASSGISGYTF
TGTGCCAGCAGCCACCGAGCCTCCTCAGGGATTAGTGGCTACACCTTC
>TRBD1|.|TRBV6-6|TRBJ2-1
CASRRRGQGANHEQFF
TGTGCCAGCAGGCGACGTGGACAGGGGGCGAACCATGAGCAGTTCTTC
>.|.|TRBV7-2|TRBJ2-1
CASSGGGSVLFSSYNEQFF
TGTGCCAGCTCCGGAGGAGGGAGCGTCCTATTTAGCTCCTACAATGAGCAGTTCTTC
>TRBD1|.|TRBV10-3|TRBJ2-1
CAISERRDRGYNEQFF
TGTGCCATCAGTGAACGTAGAGACAGGGGTTACAATGAGCAGTTCTTC
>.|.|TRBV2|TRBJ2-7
CASSPNKAYEQYF
TGTGCCAGCAGTCCCAACAAGGCCTACGAGCAGTACTTC
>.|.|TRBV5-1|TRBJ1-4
CASSLVGGANEKLFF
TGCGCCAGCAGCTTGGTGGGGGGAGCTAATGAAAAACTGTTTTTT
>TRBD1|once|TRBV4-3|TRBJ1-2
CASSRTGGRGYTF
TGCGCCAGCAGTCGGACAGGGGGCCGTGGCTACACCTTC
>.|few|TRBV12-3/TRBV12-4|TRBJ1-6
CASSDSYNSPLHF
TGTGCCAGCAGTGACTCCTATAATTCACCCCTCCACTTT
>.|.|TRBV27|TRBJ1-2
CASSLTRSYGYTF
TGTGCCAGCAGTTTGACCCGAAGCTATGGCTACACCTTC
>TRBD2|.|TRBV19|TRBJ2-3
CASSSGLALSTDTQYF
TGTGCCAGTAGTAGCGGACTAGCTCTTAGCACAGATACGCAGTATTTT
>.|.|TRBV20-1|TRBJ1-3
CSASHLYSGNTIYF
TGCAGTGCGAGTCATTTATACTCTGGAAACACCATATATTTT
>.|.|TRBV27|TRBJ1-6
CASSFRYSPPRNSYNSPLHF
TGTGCCAGCAGTTTTAGGTACAGCCCCCCCCGAAACTCCTATAATTCACCCCTCCACTTT
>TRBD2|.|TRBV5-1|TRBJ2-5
CASSLGSGGAWETQYF
TGCGCCAGCAGCTTAGGCAGCGGGGGGGCCTGGGAGACCCAGTACTTC
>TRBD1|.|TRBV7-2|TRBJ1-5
CASSRDRAGNQPQHF
TGTGCCAGCAGCCGGGACAGGGCGGGCAATCAGCCCCAGCATTTT
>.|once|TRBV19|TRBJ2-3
CASSITQAGFTDTQYF
TGTGCCAGTAGTATAACCCAAGCGGGCTTCACAGATACGCAGTATTTT
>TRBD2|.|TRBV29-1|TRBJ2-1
CSVTSGNNEQFF
TGCAGCGTTACTAGCGGGAACAATGAGCAGTTCTTC
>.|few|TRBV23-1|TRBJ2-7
CASTVRDPSSYEQYF
TGCGCCAGCACCGTCCGGGACCCAAGCTCCTACGAGCAGTACTTC
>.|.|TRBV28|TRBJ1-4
CASSPTSLRTNEKLFF
TGTGCCAGCAGTCCTACATCGTTGAGAACTAATGAAAAACTGTTTTTT
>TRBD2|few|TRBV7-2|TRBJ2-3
CASSLTSGNIDTQYF
TGTGCCAGCAGCTTGACTAGCGGGAACATAGATACGCAGTATTTT
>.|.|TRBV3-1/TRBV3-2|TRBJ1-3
CASSHGAGGGNTIYF
TGTGCCAGCAGCCACGGCGCCGGGGGAGGAAACACCATATATTTT
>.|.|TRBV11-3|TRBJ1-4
CASSLGLGEEKLFF
TGTGCCAGCAGCTTGGGGCTCGGGGAGGAAAAACTGTTTTTT
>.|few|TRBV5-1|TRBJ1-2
CASSSHTSGTYGYTF
TGCGCCAGCAGCTCGCACACTTCAGGCACCTATGGCTACACCTTC
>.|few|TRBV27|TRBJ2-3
CASSLTTGSTDTQYF
TGTGCCAGCAGTTTAACGACGGGGAGCACAGATACGCAGTATTTT
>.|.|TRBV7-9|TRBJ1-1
CASREIQGSKAFF
TGTGCCAGCAGAGAGATACAGGGATCCAAAGCTTTCTTT
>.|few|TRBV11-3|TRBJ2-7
CASSRTGYEQYF
TGTGCCAGCAGCCGAACGGGCTACGAGCAGTACTTC
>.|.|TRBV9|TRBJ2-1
CASSVAERNYNEQFF
TGTGCCAGCAGCGTAGCCGAGCGGAACTACAATGAGCAGTTCTTC
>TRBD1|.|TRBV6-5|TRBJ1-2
CASSFARGQDGYTF
TGTGCCAGCAGCTTCGCGAGGGGGCAGGATGGCTACACCTTC
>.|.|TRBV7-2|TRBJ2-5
CASSLEGGRQETQYF
TGTGCCAGCAGCTTGGAGGGGGGGCGTCAAGAGACCCAGTACTTC
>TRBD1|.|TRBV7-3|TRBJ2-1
CASSLLNLGTGNNEQFF
TGTGCCAGCAGCCTCCTCAATCTCGGGACAGGGAACAATGAGCAGTTCTTC
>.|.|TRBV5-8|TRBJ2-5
CASSSQGRETQYF
TGTGCCAGCAGCTCACAGGGGAGGGAGACCCAGTACTTC
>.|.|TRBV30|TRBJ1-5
CAWSVGTVDQPQHF
TGTGCCTGGAGTGTAGGCACAGTCGATCAGCCCCAGCATTTT
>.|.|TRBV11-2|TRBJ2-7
CASSPLGAQPGEQYF
TGTGCCAGCAGCCCTCTGGGGGCACAACCCGGGGAGCAGTACTTC
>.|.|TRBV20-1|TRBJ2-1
CSASAAGTYYNEQFF
TGCAGTGCTAGTGCGGCGGGTACGTATTACAATGAGCAGTTCTTC
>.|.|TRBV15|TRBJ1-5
CATSKHRIQPQHF
TGTGCCACCAGCAAACACAGAATTCAGCCCCAGCATTTT
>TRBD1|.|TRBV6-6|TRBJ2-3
CASRESRDRRGYF
TGTGCCAGCAGGGAGAGCCGGGACAGAAGGGGGTATTTT
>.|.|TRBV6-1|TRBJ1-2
CASSENRGLDGYTF
TGTGCCAGCAGTGAAAATCGGGGACTGGACGGCTACACCTTC
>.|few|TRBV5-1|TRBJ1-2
CASSLEGGRNYGYTF
TGCGCCAGCAGCTTGGAGGGGGGCCGGAACTATGGCTACACCTTC
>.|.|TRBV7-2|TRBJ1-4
CASSLGADEKLFF
TGTGCCAGCAGCTTAGGCGCGGACGAAAAACTGTTTTTT
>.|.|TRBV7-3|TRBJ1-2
CASSSDGSGGYTF
TGTGCCAGCAGCTCGGACGGATCGGGAGGCTACACCTTC
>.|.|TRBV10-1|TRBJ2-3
CASSQSTGGRTDTQYF
TGCGCCAGCAGTCAGTCCACTGGCGGCCGCACAGATACGCAGTATTTT
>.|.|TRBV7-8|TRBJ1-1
CASSLVGGNTEAFF
TGTGCCAGCAGCTTAGTGGGGGGGAACACTGAAGCTTTCTTT
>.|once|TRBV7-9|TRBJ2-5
CASSLNPAQETQYF
TGTGCCAGCAGCTTAAATCCTGCCCAAGAGACCCAGTACTTC
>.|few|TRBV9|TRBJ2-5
CASSVGAAGETQYF
TGTGCCAGCAGCGTAGGTGCGGCTGGGGAGACCCAGTACTTC
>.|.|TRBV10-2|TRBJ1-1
CASSVGSTFF
TGCGCCAGCAGTGTTGGGTCGACTTTCTTT
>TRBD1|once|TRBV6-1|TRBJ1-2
CASSESGTGAGYTF
TGTGCCAGCAGTGAAAGTGGGACAGGGGCTGGCTACACCTTC
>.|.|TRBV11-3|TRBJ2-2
CASSLYGGTNTGELFF
TGTGCCAGCAGCTTGTACGGGGGAACGAACACCGGGGAGCTGTTTTTT